This TCR beta chain was obtained from a study of cytomegalovirus exposure and HLA in healthy donors. Both 60 Vbeta primers and 13 Jbeta primers went into the PCR. Produced via immunoSEQ multiplex PCR; TCRdb's table is partial and in-frame only. The top ten clones hold more than 9% of a sample with more than 90,000 clones, about 75% of them seen once. The V gene's germline CDR1 is SNHLY and CDR2 FYNNEI. The CDR3 runs to 14 residues. Trimming cost V 7 bases and J 3 bases, with 13 bases left between them. This receptor was obtained from a man aged 50 to 60 in good health and CMV-seronegative. The chain has TRBV2 and TRBJ1-3; D possibly corresponds to TRBD1 (6 bases). Sequenced: PBMCs. CDR3 bases: TGTGCCAGCAATAGGGGGGGGATTGGAAACACCATATATTTT. Protein sequence: CASNRGGIGNTIYF.